The clone carrying this TCR beta chain was recorded many times. Antigen unknown. In the study's own analysis: Across clinicopathological groups, CDR3 differences served as the basis for building a distant-metastasis classifier for papillary thyroid cancer. TCRdb re-analyzed the PCR reads using MiXCR. The V and J calls shown here were made by TCRdb, not taken from the authors' results. In the table there are tens of thousands of clones, 20% to 25% of which are singletons. No patient had received any treatment before thyroid surgery. These data come from a study of metastatic and nonmetastatic thyroid tumors. Findings and caveats of the study: Across blood and tumor, TCR beta diversity in malignant thyroid tumors was reportedly significantly higher than in benign nodules.

Sequencing was done on a sample of blood. This clonotype was sampled from a female donor with papillary thyroid cancer or a benign thyroid nodule (not recorded which). Some clones in this sample may be carry-over from other donors' samples.

The CDR3 coding sequence is TGTGCCAGCAGTTTCAGACAGGGAGGCACAGATACGCAGTATTTT. Residues: CASSFRQGGTDTQYF. The chain employs TRBV5-5 and TRBJ2-3; the match to TRBD1 covers 7 bases. The CDR3 covers 15 residues. Germline CDR1 and CDR2: SGHKS and YYEKEE (reference sequence). Unmatched junction bases numbered 7, after V lost 5 bases and J lost 1 base.